Listed below are T cell receptor beta chains from one sample, sequenced in a study of T cell responses to AZD1222 COVID-19 vaccine. Assay used: immunoSEQ multiplex PCR; TCRdb lists only in-frame clones, some missing. The sample carries about 150,000 clones, about 92% recorded once. The sequenced sample was peripheral blood, obtained on day 0 of AZD1222 vaccination. Receptors were obtained from an adult in good health. CDR3s include the opening cysteine and the closing phenylalanine or tryptophan. D genes are given only for firm matches. The size of a clone is reported for some rows only, either as once, few or many, or as a class for expanded clones.

d_call: NA; j_call: TRBJ2-6; clone_size: NA; v_call: TRBV7-6; cdr3_nt: TGTGCCAGCAGCTTCTTATCCGGGGCCAACGTCCTGACTTTC; cdr3_aa: CASSFLSGANVLTF
d_call: TRBD1; j_call: TRBJ2-1; clone_size: NA; v_call: TRBV6-5; cdr3_nt: TGTGCCAGCAGTTATTCCCCGGACAGGTTGAATGAGCAGTTCTTC; cdr3_aa: CASSYSPDRLNEQFF
d_call: NA; j_call: TRBJ1-1; clone_size: NA; v_call: TRBV5-4; cdr3_nt: TGTGCCAGCAGCCAGGACAGAGCGAATATGAACACTGAAGCTTTCTTT; cdr3_aa: CASSQDRANMNTEAFF
d_call: NA; j_call: TRBJ2-7; clone_size: NA; v_call: TRBV30; cdr3_nt: TGTGCCTGGAGTGGATTAGGACGAAGCTCCTACGAGCAGTACTTC; cdr3_aa: CAWSGLGRSSYEQYF
d_call: NA; j_call: TRBJ1-1; clone_size: NA; v_call: TRBV12-3/TRBV12-4; cdr3_nt: TGTGCCAGCAGTTTCCCGGGTAGCGTAGCTTTCTTT; cdr3_aa: CASSFPGSVAFF
d_call: TRBD1; j_call: TRBJ1-2; clone_size: NA; v_call: TRBV19; cdr3_nt: TGTGCCAGCCTCTTCACCGGGACAGGCCCTGGCTACACCTTC; cdr3_aa: CASLFTGTGPGYTF
d_call: NA; j_call: TRBJ1-2; clone_size: NA; v_call: TRBV10-3; cdr3_nt: TGTGCCATCAGACCCGAACAGGGACTCTATGGCTACACCTTC; cdr3_aa: CAIRPEQGLYGYTF
d_call: NA; j_call: TRBJ2-1; clone_size: NA; v_call: TRBV11-3; cdr3_nt: TGTGCCAGCAGCTCACACCGGGTTACACTGGGGGAGCAGTTCTTC; cdr3_aa: CASSSHRVTLGEQFF
d_call: NA; j_call: TRBJ2-7; clone_size: NA; v_call: TRBV5-4; cdr3_nt: TGTGCCAGCAGCTTTGGATACACAGCAGAGCAGTACTTC; cdr3_aa: CASSFGYTAEQYF
d_call: NA; j_call: TRBJ1-1; clone_size: NA; v_call: TRBV30; cdr3_nt: TGTGCCTGGAGTGTAGGGGGAAGCACTGAAGCTTTCTTT; cdr3_aa: CAWSVGGSTEAFF
d_call: NA; j_call: TRBJ1-1; clone_size: NA; v_call: TRBV11-1; cdr3_nt: TGTGCCAGCAGCTTAGAGGGGGGAGTCCGGAACACTGAAGCTTTCTTT; cdr3_aa: CASSLEGGVRNTEAFF
d_call: NA; j_call: TRBJ2-2; clone_size: once; v_call: TRBV12-3/TRBV12-4; cdr3_nt: TGTGCCAGCAGCCGTGTTAACACCGGGGAGCTGTTTTTT; cdr3_aa: CASSRVNTGELFF
d_call: NA; j_call: TRBJ1-5; clone_size: NA; v_call: TRBV4-1; cdr3_nt: TGCGCCAGCAGCCAGAGGCCAAGGGGGATCAGCAATCAGCCCCAGCATTTT; cdr3_aa: CASSQRPRGISNQPQHF
d_call: NA; j_call: TRBJ1-5; clone_size: NA; v_call: TRBV12-3/TRBV12-4; cdr3_nt: TGTGCCAGCAGCCGTCAGGGGAATCAGCCCCAGCATTTT; cdr3_aa: CASSRQGNQPQHF
d_call: NA; j_call: TRBJ1-6; clone_size: once; v_call: TRBV2; cdr3_nt: TGTGCCAGCAGTTCCGGGACACAGAATTCACCCCTCCACTTT; cdr3_aa: CASSSGTQNSPLHF